Listed below are T cell receptor beta chains from one sample, sequenced in a study of beta chain features in type 1 diabetes. Using immunoSEQ multiplex PCR, the repertoire was profiled, and TCRdb retains in-frame clones only, with some absent. The top ten hold less than 0.45% of the sample, which has fewer than 400,000 clones, 8% seen once. Input material: central memory CD4+ T cells from blood. The receptors were gathered from a woman aged 18 to 35 in good health. Both conserved end residues are part of each CDR3. D genes are given only for firm matches. For some rows the clone size is stated as once, few or many, or as a class when expanded; others skip it.

cdr3_aa cdr3_nt j_call d_call v_call clone_size
CASSPPRAVRGEQYF TGTGCCAGCTCACCACCGAGGGCGGTACGCGGCGAGCAGTACTTC TRBJ2-7 - TRBV18 few
CASSQEGTLQETQYF TGTGCCAGCAGCCAAGAAGGGACCCTCCAAGAGACCCAGTACTTC TRBJ2-5 - TRBV4-2 -
CASGIKANYGYTF TGTGCCAGTGGAATCAAGGCTAACTATGGCTACACCTTC TRBJ1-2 - TRBV19 few
CASSLELGQQYF TGTGCCAGCAGCTTAGAATTGGGACAGCAGTACTTC TRBJ2-7 - TRBV7-2 few
CASSPTTGGDEQFF TGTGCCAGCTCACCTACAACGGGAGGGGATGAGCAGTTCTTC TRBJ2-1 TRBD2 TRBV18 few
CAMRGAGEAFF TGTGCCATGCGAGGGGCTGGGGAAGCTTTCTTT TRBJ1-1 - TRBV10-3 -
CASSLSSGRAYEQYF TGTGCCAGCAGCTTATCTAGCGGGAGGGCCTACGAGCAGTACTTC TRBJ2-7 TRBD2 TRBV7-2 few
CASSFAHGDQPQHF TGTGCCAGCAGCTTCGCACATGGGGATCAGCCCCAGCATTTT TRBJ1-5 - TRBV7-2 few
CASSQGTRGGFTDTQYF TGCGCCAGCAGCCAAGGGACTAGAGGGGGATTCACAGATACGCAGTATTTT TRBJ2-3 - TRBV4-3 many
CASSFGWGEAFF TGTGCCAGCAGTTTCGGGTGGGGTGAAGCTTTCTTT TRBJ1-1 - TRBV27 -
CASTIGGNAQPQHF TGTGCCAGCACTATTGGAGGGAACGCTCAGCCCCAGCATTTT TRBJ1-5 - TRBV28 -
CASSLDSQRYEQYF TGTGCCAGCAGCTTGGACAGTCAACGTTACGAGCAGTACTTC TRBJ2-7 - TRBV7-9 -
CASNNAGTGDSYEQYF TGTGCCAGCAATAACGCCGGGACAGGGGATTCCTACGAGCAGTACTTC TRBJ2-7 TRBD1 TRBV6-6 many
CASRSFAASLDEQYF TGTGCCAGCAGAAGTTTTGCGGCTAGCCTGGACGAGCAGTACTTC TRBJ2-7 - TRBV6-6 -
CATRTGAYEQYF TGTGCCACCCGGACAGGGGCATACGAGCAGTACTTC TRBJ2-7 TRBD1 TRBV6-5 -
CASSDLGRTTGELFF TGTGCCAGCAGTGATCTAGGACGGACCACCGGGGAGCTGTTTTTT TRBJ2-2 - TRBV2 -
CASSPREITDTQYF TGTGCCAGCAGCCCCAGGGAGATCACAGATACGCAGTATTTT TRBJ2-3 - TRBV7-9 few
CASSLDGGDEQYF TGTGCCAGCAGCTTAGATGGAGGGGACGAGCAGTACTTC TRBJ2-7 - TRBV7-9 few
CASSVGRTTGELFF TGTGCCAGCAGTGTAGGACGAACCACCGGGGAGCTGTTTTTT TRBJ2-2 - TRBV2 -
CASSPDRGDTGELFF TGTGCCAGCTCACCGGACAGGGGTGACACCGGGGAGCTGTTTTTT TRBJ2-2 TRBD1 TRBV18 few
CASSLGAGGPEGTVLF TGCGCCAGCAGCTTGGGGGCAGGGGGACCCGAAGGAACAGTCCTGTTT TRBJ1-1 TRBD1 TRBV5-1 -
CASSMWGPEETQYF TGTGCCAGTAGTATGTGGGGGCCCGAAGAGACCCAGTACTTC TRBJ2-5 - TRBV19 few
CASSPYSGNEQFF TGTGCCAGCAGCCCTTACTCCGGCAATGAGCAGTTCTTC TRBJ2-1 - TRBV7-8 few
CASSVAGQGYEQYF TGTGCCAGCAGCGTAGCGGGACAGGGTTACGAGCAGTACTTC TRBJ2-7 TRBD1 TRBV9 few
CARSLGGYDTF TGTGCCAGGTCTTTAGGGGGTTACGACACCTTC TRBJ1-2 - TRBV25-1 few
CASRQTPASGTGELFF TGTGCCAGTAGACAAACCCCTGCTAGTGGCACCGGGGAGCTGTTTTTT TRBJ2-2 - TRBV19 -
CASRSGLAGGPGYNEQFF TGTGCCAGCAGGTCGGGACTAGCGGGAGGGCCGGGCTACAATGAGCAGTTCTTC TRBJ2-1 TRBD2 TRBV7-9 few
CASSYSSSGELFF TGTGCCAGCAGTTACAGTAGTTCCGGGGAGCTGTTTTTT TRBJ2-2 - TRBV6-5 -
CASRPTGDRGTNVLTF TGTGCCAGCAGACCAACGGGGGATAGAGGGACCAACGTCCTGACTTTC TRBJ2-6 - TRBV28 -
CASRSNQPQHF TGTGCCAGCAGGAGCAATCAGCCCCAGCATTTT TRBJ1-5 - TRBV6-1 few
CSAPTQFEQFF TGCAGTGCACCGACCCAATTTGAGCAGTTCTTC TRBJ2-1 - TRBV20-1 few
CSVKLSGANVLTF TGCAGCGTTAAACTCTCTGGGGCCAACGTCCTGACTTTC TRBJ2-6 - TRBV29-1 few
CASSGQGRSTEAFF TGTGCCAGCAGTGGACAGGGTCGTAGCACTGAAGCTTTCTTT TRBJ1-1 TRBD1 TRBV2 -
CASNGVGTYEQYF TGTGCCAGCAATGGGGTGGGGACCTACGAGCAGTACTTC TRBJ2-7 - TRBV2 many
CASSQGDSGIYEQYF TGCGCCAGCAGCCAGGGGGACAGTGGGATCTACGAGCAGTACTTC TRBJ2-7 TRBD1 TRBV4-3 few
CASSKGSLAGADIQYF TGCGCCAGCAGCAAGGGCAGCCTAGCGGGAGCGGACATTCAGTACTTC TRBJ2-4 TRBD2 TRBV5-1 few
CASSLRKGPKANTGELFF TGTGCCAGCAGTTTAAGAAAGGGGCCAAAGGCGAACACCGGGGAGCTGTTTTTT TRBJ2-2 - TRBV27 -
CASSVDRSGNTIYF TGTGCCAGCAGCGTGGACAGAAGTGGAAACACCATATATTTT TRBJ1-3 - TRBV9 few
CASSLFPGGTQETQYF TGTGCCAGCAGCTTATTCCCGGGGGGGACCCAAGAGACCCAGTACTTC TRBJ2-5 TRBD2 TRBV7-3 -
CASGTSGSRTQYF TGTGCCAGCGGGACTAGCGGGAGCCGTACGCAGTATTTT TRBJ2-3 TRBD2 TRBV27 -
CASSFSGSSASGYTF TGTGCCAGCAGCTTCTCGGGCTCCTCCGCGAGCGGCTACACCTTC TRBJ1-2 - TRBV5-4 -
CSAAGSGELFF TGCAGTGCTGCAGGGTCCGGGGAGCTGTTTTTT TRBJ2-2 - TRBV20-1 -